The TCR beta chain described here comes from a study of tumor-infiltrating lymphocytes in oesophageal squamous cell carcinoma. A single count supports this clonotype. The CDR3 spans 13 residues. Germline values: CDR1 SGHAT, CDR2 FQNNGV. TCRdb ran MiXCR on the PCR reads and lists one entry per CDR3 protein. Of about 15,000 distinct CDR3 sequences listed, roughly half are singletons. The sequence was obtained from a male donor with esophageal squamous cell carcinoma. Sequenced material: blood. The chain links TRBV11-2 to TRBJ2-5; 7 nucleotides agree with TRBD2. The DNA end is more similar to TRBJ2-7, so the J call may be wrong. CDR3: CASSAGVKGEQYF. The CDR3 nucleotides are TGTGCCAGCTCCGCGGGAGTAAAGGGCGAGCAGTACTTC.